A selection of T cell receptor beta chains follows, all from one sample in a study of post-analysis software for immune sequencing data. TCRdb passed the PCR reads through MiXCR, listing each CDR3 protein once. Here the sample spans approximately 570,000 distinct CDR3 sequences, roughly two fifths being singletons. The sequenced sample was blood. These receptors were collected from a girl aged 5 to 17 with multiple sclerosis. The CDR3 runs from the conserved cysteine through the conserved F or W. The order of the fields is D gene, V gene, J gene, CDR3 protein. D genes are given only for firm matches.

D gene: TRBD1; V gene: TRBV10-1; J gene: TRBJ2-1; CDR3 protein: CASSGGTGGSYNEQFF
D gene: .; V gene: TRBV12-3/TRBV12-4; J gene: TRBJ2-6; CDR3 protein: CASLRNSGANVLTF
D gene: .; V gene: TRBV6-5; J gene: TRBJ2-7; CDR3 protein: CASSYSTLPGGYNEQYF
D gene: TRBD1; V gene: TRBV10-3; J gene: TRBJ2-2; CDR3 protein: CAISDPYRGAGELFF
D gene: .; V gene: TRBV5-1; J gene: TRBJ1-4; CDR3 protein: CASSTGHRVGEKLFF
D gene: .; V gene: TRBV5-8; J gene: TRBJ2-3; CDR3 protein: CASSLLRTDTQYF
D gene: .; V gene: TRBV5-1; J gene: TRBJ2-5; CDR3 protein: CASSLYVARGGETQYF
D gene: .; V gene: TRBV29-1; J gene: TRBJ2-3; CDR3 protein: CSVEVPFTDTQYF
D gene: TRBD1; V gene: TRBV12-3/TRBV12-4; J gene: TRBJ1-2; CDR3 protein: CASSALGQGATVRPPGYTF
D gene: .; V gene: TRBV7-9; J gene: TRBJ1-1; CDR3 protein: CASSSDLGKAFF
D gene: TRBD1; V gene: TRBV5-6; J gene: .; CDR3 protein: CAGSLPDRAAYEQYF
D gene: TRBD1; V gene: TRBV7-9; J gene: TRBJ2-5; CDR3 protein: CASSRQGATQYF
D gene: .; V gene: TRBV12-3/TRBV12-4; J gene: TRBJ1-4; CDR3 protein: CASSLQGREKLFF
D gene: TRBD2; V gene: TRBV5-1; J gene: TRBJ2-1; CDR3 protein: CASSLAGTSGGYNEQFF
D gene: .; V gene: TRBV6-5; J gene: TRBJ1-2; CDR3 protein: CASSYKGGTEGYTF
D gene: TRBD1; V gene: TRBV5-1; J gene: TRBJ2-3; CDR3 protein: CASSPQGATTDTQYF
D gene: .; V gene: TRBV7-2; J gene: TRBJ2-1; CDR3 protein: CASSLDRNDEQFF
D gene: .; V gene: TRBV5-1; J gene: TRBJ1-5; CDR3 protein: CASSLVGDLNQPQHF
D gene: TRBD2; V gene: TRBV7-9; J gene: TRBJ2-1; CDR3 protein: CASSLVAGGYEQFF
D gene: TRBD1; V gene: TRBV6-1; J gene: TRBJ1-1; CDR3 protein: CASFGVTGALNTEAFF
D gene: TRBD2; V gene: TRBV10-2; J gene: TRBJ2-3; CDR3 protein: CASRLAGGPGDTQYF
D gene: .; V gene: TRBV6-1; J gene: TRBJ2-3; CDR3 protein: CASSGPEHTDTQYF
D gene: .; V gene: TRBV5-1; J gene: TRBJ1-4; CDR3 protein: CASSRRGPNEKLFF
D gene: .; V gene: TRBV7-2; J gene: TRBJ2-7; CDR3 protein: CASSHNIEQYF
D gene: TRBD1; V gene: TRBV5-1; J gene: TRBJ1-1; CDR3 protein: CASRYGQDEAFF
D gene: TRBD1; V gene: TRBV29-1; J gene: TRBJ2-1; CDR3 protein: CSVEVWDSQYNEQFF
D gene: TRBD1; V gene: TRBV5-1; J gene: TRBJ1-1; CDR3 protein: CASSFRGMGDTEAFF
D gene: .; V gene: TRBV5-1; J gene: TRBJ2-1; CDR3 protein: CASSLRQTTSYNEQFF
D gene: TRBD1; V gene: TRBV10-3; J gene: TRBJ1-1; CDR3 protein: CAISRQGTQNTEAFF
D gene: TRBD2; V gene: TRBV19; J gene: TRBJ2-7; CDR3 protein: CASVAGGQGEQYF
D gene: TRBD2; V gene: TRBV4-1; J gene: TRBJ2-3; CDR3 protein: CASSPSRLAVYTDTQYF
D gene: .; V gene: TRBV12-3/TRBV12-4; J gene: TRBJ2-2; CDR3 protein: CASSLLSGTGELFF
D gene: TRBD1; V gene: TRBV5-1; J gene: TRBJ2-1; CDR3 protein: CASTQYPDREINNEQFF
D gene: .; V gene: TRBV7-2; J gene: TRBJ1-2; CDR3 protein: CASSQAGNYGYTF
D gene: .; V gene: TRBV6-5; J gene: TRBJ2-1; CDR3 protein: CASTPGLYNEQFF
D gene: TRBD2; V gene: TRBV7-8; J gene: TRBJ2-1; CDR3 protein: CASTTSGRTAMNEQFF
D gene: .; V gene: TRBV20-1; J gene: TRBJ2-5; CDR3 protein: CSARARGEETQYF